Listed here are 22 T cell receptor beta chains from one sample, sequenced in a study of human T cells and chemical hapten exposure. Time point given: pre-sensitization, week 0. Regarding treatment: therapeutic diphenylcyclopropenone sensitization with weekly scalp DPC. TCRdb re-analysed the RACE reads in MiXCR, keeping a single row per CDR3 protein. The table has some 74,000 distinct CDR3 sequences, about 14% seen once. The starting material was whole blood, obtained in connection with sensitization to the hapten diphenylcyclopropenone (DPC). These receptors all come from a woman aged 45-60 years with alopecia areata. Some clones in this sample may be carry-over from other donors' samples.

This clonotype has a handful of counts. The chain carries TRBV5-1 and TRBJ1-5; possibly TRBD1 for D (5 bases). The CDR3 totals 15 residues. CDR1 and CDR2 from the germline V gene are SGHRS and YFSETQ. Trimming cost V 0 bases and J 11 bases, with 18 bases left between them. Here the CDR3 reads CASSLGTDTGGTQHF. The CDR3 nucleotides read TGCGCCAGCAGCTTGGGAACGGACACTGGCGGGACCCAGCATTTT.

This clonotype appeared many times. DNA for the CDR3: TGTGCCAGCAGCTCTACCACAGGGAAGGGAGCTTTGGATGAGCAGTTCTTC. Translating it yields CASSSTTGKGALDEQFF. V gene TRBV13 combines with J gene TRBJ2-1; TRBD1 might be the D (6 bases). The V end was cut by 4 bases, the J end by 8 bases, with 24 bases between. Germline V gene data show CDR1 as PRHDT and CDR2 as FYEKMQ (reference sequence). The CDR3 totals 17 residues.

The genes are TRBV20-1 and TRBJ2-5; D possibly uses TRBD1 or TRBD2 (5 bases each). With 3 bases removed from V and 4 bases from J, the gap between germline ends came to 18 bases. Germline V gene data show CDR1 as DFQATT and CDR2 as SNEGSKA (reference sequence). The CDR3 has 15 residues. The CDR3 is CSASLGPTLGETQYF. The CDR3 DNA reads TGCAGTGCTAGTTTGGGACCCACATTGGGAGAGACCCAGTACTTC.

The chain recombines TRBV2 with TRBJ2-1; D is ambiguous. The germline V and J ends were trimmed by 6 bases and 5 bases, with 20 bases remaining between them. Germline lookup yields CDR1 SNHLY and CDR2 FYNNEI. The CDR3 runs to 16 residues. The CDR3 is CASRSGSLLLNNEQFF. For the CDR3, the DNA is TGTGCCAGCAGGTCGGGTTCCCTGCTTCTCAACAATGAGCAGTTCTTC.

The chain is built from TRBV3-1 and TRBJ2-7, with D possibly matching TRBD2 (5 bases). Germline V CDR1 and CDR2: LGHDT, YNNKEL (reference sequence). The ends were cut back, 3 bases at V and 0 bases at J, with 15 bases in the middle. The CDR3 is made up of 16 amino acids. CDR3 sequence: CASSQPGRGSSYEQYF. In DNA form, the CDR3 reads TGTGCCAGCAGCCAGCCGGGCCGGGGAAGCTCCTACGAGCAGTACTTC.

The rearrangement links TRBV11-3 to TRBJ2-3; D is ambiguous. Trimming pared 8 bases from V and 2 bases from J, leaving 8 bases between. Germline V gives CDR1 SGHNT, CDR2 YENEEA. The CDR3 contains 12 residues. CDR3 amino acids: CASGSHTDTQYF. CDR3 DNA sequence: TGTGCCAGCGGAAGCCACACAGATACGCAGTATTTT.

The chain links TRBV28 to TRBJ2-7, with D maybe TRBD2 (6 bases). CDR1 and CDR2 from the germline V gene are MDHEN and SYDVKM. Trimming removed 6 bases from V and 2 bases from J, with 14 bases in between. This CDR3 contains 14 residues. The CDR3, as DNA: TGTGCCAGCAGCGGGACTGGGAGGACCTACGAGCAGTACTTC. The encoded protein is CASSGTGRTYEQYF.

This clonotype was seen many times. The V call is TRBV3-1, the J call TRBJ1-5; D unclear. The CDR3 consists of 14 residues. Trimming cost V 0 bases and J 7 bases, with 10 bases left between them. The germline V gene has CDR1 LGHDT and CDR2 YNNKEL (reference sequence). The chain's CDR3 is CASSQDSAGQPQHF. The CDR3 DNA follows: TGTGCCAGCAGCCAAGATAGCGCAGGCCAGCCCCAGCATTTT.

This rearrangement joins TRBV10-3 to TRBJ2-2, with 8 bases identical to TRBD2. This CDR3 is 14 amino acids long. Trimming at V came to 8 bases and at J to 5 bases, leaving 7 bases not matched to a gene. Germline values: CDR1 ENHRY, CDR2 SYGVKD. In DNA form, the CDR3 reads TGTGCCATCTCGGGAGGGCCATCTACCGGGGAGCTGTTTTTT. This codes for CAISGGPSTGELFF.

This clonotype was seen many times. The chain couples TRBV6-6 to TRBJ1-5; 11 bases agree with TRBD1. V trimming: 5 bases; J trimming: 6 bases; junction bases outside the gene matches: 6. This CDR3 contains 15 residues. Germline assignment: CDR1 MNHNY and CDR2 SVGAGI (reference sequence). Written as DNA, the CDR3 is TGTGCCAGCAGTCTTCCGGGACAGGGGGTTCAGCCCCAGCATTTT. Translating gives CASSLPGQGVQPQHF.

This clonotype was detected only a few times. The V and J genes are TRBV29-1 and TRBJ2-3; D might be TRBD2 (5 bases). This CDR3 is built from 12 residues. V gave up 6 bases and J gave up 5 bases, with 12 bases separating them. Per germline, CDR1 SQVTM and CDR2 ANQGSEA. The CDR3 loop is CSVTRVRDTQYF. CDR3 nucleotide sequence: TGCAGCGTCACTAGGGTAAGAGATACGCAGTATTTT.

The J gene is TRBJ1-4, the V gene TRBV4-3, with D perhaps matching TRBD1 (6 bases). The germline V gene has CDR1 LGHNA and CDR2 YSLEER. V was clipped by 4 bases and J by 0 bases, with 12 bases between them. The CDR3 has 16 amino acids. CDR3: CASSRRTGSTNEKLFF. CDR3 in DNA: TGCGCCAGCAGCCGCCGAACAGGGTCAACTAATGAAAAACTGTTTTTT.

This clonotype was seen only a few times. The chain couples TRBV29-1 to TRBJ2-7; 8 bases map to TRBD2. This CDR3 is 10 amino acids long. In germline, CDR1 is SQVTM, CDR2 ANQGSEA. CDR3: CAGGDYEQYF. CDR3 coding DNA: TGCGCGGGGGGCGACTACGAGCAGTACTTC.

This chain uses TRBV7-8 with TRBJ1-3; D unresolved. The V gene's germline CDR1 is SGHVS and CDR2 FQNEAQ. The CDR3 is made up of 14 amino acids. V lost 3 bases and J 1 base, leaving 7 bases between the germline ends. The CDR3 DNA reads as TGTGCCAGCAGCTTTGAGGGTTCTGGAAACACCATATATTTT. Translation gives CASSFEGSGNTIYF.

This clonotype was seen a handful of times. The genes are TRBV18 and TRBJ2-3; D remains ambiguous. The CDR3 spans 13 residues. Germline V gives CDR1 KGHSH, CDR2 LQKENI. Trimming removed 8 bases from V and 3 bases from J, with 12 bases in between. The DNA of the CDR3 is TGTGCCAGCGAGCGACTCCGGACAGATACGCAGTATTTT. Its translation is CASERLRTDTQYF.

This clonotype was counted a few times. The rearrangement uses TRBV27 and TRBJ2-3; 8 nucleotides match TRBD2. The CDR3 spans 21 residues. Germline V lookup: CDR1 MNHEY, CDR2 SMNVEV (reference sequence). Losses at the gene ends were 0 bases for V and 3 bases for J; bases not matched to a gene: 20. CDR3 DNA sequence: TGTGCCAGCAGTTTATCGCTCATAGGCGGGAGGACCGGTAAGCCGACAGATACGCAGTATTTT. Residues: CASSLSLIGGRTGKPTDTQYF.

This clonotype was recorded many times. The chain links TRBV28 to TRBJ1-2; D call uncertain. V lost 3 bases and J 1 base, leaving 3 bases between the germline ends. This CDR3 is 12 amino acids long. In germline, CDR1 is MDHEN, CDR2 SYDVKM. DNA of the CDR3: TGTGCCAGCAGTTTGCGTAACTATGGCTACACCTTC. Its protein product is CASSLRNYGYTF.

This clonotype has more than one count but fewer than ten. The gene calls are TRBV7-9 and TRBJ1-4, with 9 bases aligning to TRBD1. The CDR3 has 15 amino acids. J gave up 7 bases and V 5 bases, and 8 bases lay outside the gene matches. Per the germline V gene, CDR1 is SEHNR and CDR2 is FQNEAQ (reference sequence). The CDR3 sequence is CASSQTGGLGEKLFF. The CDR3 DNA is TGTGCCAGCAGCCAAACAGGGGGCCTCGGTGAAAAACTGTTTTTT.

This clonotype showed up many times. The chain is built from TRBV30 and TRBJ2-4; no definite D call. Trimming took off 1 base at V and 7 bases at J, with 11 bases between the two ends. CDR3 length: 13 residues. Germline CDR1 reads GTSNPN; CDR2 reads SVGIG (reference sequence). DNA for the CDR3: TGTGCCTGGAGTGGCATGGGAAGGAACATTCAGTACTTC. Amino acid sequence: CAWSGMGRNIQYF.

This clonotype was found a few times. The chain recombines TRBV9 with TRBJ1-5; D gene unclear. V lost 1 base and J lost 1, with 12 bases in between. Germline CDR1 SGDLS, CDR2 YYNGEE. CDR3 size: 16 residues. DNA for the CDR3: TGTGCCAGCAGCGTAACGGCAGACTCAAGCAATCAGCCCCAGCATTTT. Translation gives CASSVTADSSNQPQHF.

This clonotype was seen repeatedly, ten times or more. In DNA, the CDR3 is TGTGCCAGCAGCGCCCGGACTAGCGGGGCCGAGCAGTACTTC. Translating gives CASSARTSGAEQYF. This chain uses TRBV7-7 with TRBJ2-7, with 12 bases lining up with TRBD2. J gave up 6 bases and V 5 bases, and 5 bases lay outside the gene matches. This CDR3 has 14 amino acids. From germline, CDR1 is SSHAT and CDR2 FNYEAQ (reference sequence).

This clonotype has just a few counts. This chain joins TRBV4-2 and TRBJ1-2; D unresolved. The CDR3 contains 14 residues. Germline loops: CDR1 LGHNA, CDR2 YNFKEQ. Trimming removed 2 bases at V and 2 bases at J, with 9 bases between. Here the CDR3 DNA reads TGTGCCAGCAGCCAATGGAGGGAGAACTATGGCTACACCTTC. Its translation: CASSQWRENYGYTF.